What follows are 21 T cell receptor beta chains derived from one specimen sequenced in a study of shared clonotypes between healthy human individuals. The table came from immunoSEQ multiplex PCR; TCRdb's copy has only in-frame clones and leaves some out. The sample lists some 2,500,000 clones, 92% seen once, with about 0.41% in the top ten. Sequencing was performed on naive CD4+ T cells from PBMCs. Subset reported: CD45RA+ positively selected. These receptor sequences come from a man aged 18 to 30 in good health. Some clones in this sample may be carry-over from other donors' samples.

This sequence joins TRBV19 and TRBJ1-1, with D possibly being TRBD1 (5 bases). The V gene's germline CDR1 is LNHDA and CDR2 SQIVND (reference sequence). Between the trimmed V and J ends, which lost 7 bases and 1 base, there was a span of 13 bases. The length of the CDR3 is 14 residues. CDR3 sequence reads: CASIVTGRNTEAFF. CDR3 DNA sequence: TGTGCCAGTATCGTGACGGGACGGAACACTGAAGCTTTCTTT.

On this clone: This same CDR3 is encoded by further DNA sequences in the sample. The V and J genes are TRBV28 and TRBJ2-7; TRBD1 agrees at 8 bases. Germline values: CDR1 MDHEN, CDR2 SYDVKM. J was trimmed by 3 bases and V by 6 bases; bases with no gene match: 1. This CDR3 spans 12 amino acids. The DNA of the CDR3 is TGTGCCAGCAGAGACAGGGGCTACGAGCAGTACTTC. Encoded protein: CASRDRGYEQYF.

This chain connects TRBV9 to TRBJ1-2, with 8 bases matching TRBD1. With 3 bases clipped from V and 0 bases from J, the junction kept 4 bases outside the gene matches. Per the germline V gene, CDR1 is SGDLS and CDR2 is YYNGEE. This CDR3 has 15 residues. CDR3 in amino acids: CASSGDRSPNYGYTF. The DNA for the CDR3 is TGTGCCAGCAGCGGGGACAGGTCCCCTAACTATGGCTACACCTTC. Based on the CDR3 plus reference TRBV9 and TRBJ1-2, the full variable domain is DSGVTQTPKHLITATGQRVTLRCSPRSGDLSVYWYQQSLDQGLQFLIQYYNGEERAKGNILERFSAQQFPDLHSELNLSSLELGDSALYFCASSGDRSPNYGYTFGSGTRLTVV.

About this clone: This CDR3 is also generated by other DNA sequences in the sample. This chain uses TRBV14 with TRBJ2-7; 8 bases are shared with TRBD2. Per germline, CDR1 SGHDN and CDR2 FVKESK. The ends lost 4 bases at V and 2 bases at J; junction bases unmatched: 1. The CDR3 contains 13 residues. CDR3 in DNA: TGTGCCAGCAGCCTAGCGGGGACCTACGAGCAGTACTTC. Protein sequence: CASSLAGTYEQYF. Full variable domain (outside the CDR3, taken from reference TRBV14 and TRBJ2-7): EAGVTQFPSHSVIEKGQTVTLRCDPISGHDNLYWYRRVMGKEIKFLLHFVKESKQDESGMPNNRFLAERTGGTYSTLKVQPAELEDSGVYFCASSLAGTYEQYFGPGTRLTVT.

CDR3 nucleotide sequence: TGCGCCAGCAGCCAAGTCCCGGGACAGGCCCCGATGTATACGCAGTATTTT. Its protein product is CASSQVPGQAPMYTQYF. This chain links TRBV4-1 with TRBJ2-3; TRBD1 matches 8 bases. CDR1 is MGHRA and CDR2 is YSYEKL in the germline V gene. The V gene end was trimmed by 1 base and the J gene end by 7 bases; junction bases not matched to a gene: 13. This CDR3 contains 17 residues.

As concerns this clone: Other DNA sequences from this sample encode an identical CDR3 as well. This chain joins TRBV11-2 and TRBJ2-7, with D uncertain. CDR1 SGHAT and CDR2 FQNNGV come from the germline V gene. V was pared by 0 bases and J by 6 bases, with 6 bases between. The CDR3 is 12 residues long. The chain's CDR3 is CASSLDLGEQYF. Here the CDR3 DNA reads TGTGCCAGCAGCTTAGATCTGGGCGAGCAGTACTTC. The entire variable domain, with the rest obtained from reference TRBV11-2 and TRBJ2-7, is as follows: EAGVAQSPRYKIIEKRQSVAFWCNPISGHATLYWYQQILGQGPKLLIQFQNNGVVDDSQLPKDRFSAERLKGVDSTLKIQPAKLEDSAVYLCASSLDLGEQYFGPGTRLTVT.

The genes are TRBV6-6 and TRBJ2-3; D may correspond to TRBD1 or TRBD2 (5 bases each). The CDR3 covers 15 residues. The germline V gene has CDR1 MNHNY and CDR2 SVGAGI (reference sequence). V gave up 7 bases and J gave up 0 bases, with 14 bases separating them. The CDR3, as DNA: TGTGCCAGCACTCCCATGAGGGGTAGCACAGATACGCAGTATTTT. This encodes CASTPMRGSTDTQYF.

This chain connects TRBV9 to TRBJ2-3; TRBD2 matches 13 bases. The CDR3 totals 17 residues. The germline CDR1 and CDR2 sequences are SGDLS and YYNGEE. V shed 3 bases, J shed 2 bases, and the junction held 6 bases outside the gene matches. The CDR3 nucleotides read TGTGCCAGCAGCGACGGACTAGCGGGAGTCACCACAGATACGCAGTATTTT. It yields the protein CASSDGLAGVTTDTQYF.

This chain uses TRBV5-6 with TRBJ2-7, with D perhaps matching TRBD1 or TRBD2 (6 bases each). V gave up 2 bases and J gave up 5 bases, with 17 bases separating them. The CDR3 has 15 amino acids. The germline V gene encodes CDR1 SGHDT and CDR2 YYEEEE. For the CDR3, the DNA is TGTGCCAGCAGCTTATTAGAGGGGGGCCGGAACGAGCAGTACTTC. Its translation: CASSLLEGGRNEQYF. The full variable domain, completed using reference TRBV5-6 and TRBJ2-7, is DAGVTQSPTHLIKTRGQQVTLRCSPKSGHDTVSWYQQALGQGPQFIFQYYEEEERQRGNFPDRFSGHQFPNYSSELNVNALLLGDSALYLCASSLLEGGRNEQYFGPGTRLTVT.

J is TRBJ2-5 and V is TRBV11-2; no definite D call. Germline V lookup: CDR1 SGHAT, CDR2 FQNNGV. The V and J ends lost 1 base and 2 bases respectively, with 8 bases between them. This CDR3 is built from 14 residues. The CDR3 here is CASSLVRLQETQYF. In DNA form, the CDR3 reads TGTGCCAGCAGCTTAGTGAGGTTGCAAGAGACCCAGTACTTC.

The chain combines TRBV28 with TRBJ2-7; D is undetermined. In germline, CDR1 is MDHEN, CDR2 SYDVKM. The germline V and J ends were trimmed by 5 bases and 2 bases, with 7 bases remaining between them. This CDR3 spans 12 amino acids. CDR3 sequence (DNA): TGTGCCAGCAGTACGGCCCCCTACGAGCAGTACTTC. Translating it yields CASSTAPYEQYF.

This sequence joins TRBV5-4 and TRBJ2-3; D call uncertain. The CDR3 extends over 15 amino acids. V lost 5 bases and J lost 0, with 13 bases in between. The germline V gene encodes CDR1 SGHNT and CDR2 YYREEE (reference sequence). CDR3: CASRGRAVSTDTQYF. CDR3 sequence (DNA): TGTGCCAGCAGGGGTAGGGCAGTCAGCACAGATACGCAGTATTTT. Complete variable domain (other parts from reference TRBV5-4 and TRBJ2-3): ETGVTQSPTHLIKTRGQQVTLRCSSQSGHNTVSWYQQALGQGPQFIFQYYREEENGRGNFPPRFSGLQFPNYSSELNVNALELDDSALYLCASRGRAVSTDTQYFGPGTRLTVL.

CDR3 DNA sequence: TGCGCCAGCAGCTTGTTATGGACCCTACACAATGAGCAGTTCTTC. This encodes CASSLLWTLHNEQFF. The chain combines TRBV5-1 with TRBJ2-1; D is unclear. Trimming cost V 1 base and J 5 bases, with 13 bases left between them. The CDR3 contains 15 residues. The germline CDR1 and CDR2 sequences are SGHRS and YFSETQ.

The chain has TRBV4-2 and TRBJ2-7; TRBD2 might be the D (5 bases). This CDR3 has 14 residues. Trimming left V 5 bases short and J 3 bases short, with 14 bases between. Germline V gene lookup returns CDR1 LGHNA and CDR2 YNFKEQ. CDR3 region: CASSKTGSNYEQYF. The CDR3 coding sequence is TGTGCCAGCAGCAAAACGGGGTCCAACTACGAGCAGTACTTC.

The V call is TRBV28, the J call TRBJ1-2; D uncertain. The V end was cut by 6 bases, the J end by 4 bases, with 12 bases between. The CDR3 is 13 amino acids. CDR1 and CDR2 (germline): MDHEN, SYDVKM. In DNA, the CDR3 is TGTGCCAGCAGGGGAGGACGGCTCTATGGCTACACCTTC. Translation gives CASRGGRLYGYTF.

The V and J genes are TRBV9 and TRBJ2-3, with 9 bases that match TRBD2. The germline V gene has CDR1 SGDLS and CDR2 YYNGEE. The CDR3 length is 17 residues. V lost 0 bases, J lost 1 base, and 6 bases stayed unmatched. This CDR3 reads CASSVGPSGIGTDTQYF. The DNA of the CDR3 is TGTGCCAGCAGCGTAGGTCCTAGCGGGATTGGCACAGATACGCAGTATTTT. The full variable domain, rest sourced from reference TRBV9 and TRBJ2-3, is DSGVTQTPKHLITATGQRVTLRCSPRSGDLSVYWYQQSLDQGLQFLIQYYNGEERAKGNILERFSAQQFPDLHSELNLSSLELGDSALYFCASSVGPSGIGTDTQYFGPGTRLTVL.

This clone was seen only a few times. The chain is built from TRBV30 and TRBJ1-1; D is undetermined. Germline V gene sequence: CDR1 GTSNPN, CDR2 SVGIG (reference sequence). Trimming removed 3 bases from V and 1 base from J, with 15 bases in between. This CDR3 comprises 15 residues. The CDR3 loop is CAWRMPGRPNTEAFF. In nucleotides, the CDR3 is TGTGCCTGGAGGATGCCGGGCAGGCCGAACACTGAAGCTTTCTTT.

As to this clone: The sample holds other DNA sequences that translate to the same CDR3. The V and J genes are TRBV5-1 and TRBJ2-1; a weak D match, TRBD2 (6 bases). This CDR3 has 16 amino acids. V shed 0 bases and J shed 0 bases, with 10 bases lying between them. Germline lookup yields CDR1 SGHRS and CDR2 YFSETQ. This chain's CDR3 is CASSLVAGSSYNEQFF. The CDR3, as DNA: TGCGCCAGCAGCTTGGTGGCGGGAAGCTCCTACAATGAGCAGTTCTTC.

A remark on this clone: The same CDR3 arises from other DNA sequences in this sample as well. The CDR3 region has the DNA TGCGCCAGCTTCGTCGGGCCGAACACCGGGGAGCTGTTTTTT. Its translation: CASFVGPNTGELFF. V and J are TRBV5-1 and TRBJ2-2; D ambiguous. Germline V gene lookup returns CDR1 SGHRS and CDR2 YFSETQ. The CDR3 is 14 amino acids. The V gene lost 7 bases and the J gene lost 0 bases, with 10 bases spanning the gap.

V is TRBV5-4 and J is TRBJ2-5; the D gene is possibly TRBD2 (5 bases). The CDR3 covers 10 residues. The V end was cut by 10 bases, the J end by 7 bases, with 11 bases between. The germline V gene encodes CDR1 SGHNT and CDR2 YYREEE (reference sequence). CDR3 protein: CASGVGTQYF. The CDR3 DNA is TGTGCCTCCGGGGTAGGGACCCAGTACTTC.

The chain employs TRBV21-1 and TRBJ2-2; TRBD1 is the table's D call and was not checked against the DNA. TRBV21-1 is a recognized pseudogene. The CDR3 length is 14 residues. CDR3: CASIHRGGTGELFF. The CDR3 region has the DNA TGTGCCAGCATCCACAGGGGCGGGACCGGGGAGCTGTTTTTT.